Following are 23 T cell receptor beta chains from one sample sequenced in a study of blood T cell repertoires in COVID-19. The repertoire was sequenced with immunoSEQ multiplex PCR; TCRdb's copy has only in-frame clones and lacks some. This sample has about 240,000 clones; 86% occur once, and the top ten carry more than 9%. The sample was peripheral blood. Receptors were obtained from an older man with acute or convalescent COVID-19.

The rearrangement joins TRBV5-1 to TRBJ1-1, with a possible D match to TRBD1 (6 bases). V shed 4 bases and J shed 1 base, with 17 bases lying between them. Germline CDR1 and CDR2: SGHRS and YFSETQ. The CDR3 is 16 amino acids. The CDR3 sequence: CASSPGHLVPNTEAFF. The CDR3 DNA is TGCGCCAGCAGCCCGGGACACCTGGTTCCGAACACTGAAGCTTTCTTT.

The chain uses TRBV28 and TRBJ1-5; 7 nucleotides agree with TRBD1. Germline trimming cut 5 bases from V and 6 bases from J; bases unmatched to any gene: 7. Germline values: CDR1 MDHEN, CDR2 SYDVKM. This CDR3 spans 14 amino acids. In DNA, the CDR3 is TGTGCCAGCAGTCCTATGACAGGGATTCAGCCCCAGCATTTT. Protein sequence: CASSPMTGIQPQHF.

The chain has TRBV19 and TRBJ1-6; D is unresolved. Trimming pared 5 bases from V and 7 bases from J, leaving 12 bases between. Germline V gives CDR1 LNHDA, CDR2 SQIVND (reference sequence). The CDR3 loop spans 14 amino acids. The CDR3 spells CASSLEGFNSPLHF. The CDR3 DNA reads as TGTGCCAGTAGTTTGGAGGGATTCAATTCACCCCTCCACTTT.

The sample holds one count of this clone. CDR3 loop: CASRYPGQTHGYTF. CDR3 DNA: TGTGCCAGCAGGTATCCGGGACAGACGCATGGCTACACCTTC. V and J are TRBV28 and TRBJ1-2, with 7 bases fitting TRBD1. Germline assignment: CDR1 MDHEN and CDR2 SYDVKM. V dropped 6 bases and J dropped 6; count of bases not matched to a gene: 10. The CDR3 contains 14 residues.

The chain combines TRBV6-5 with TRBJ2-7, with 10 nucleotides matching TRBD2. V lost 5 bases to trimming and J lost 2 bases; unmatched junction nucleotides: 3. CDR1 is MNHEY, CDR2 SVGAGI, per germline. The length of the CDR3 is 14 residues. The CDR3 nucleotides are TGTGCCAGCAGTCGGACTAGCGGCACCTACGAGCAGTACTTC. This translates into CASSRTSGTYEQYF.

The gene calls are TRBV6-5 and TRBJ1-1; D gene uncertain. In germline, CDR1 is MNHEY, CDR2 SVGAGI. Trimming removed 7 bases from V and 0 bases from J, with 6 bases in between. The CDR3 has 12 amino acids. CDR3 sequence reads: CASIKMNTEAFF. The CDR3 DNA follows: TGTGCCAGCATTAAAATGAACACTGAAGCTTTCTTT.

The chain has TRBV29-1 and TRBJ2-7, with 7 bases aligning to TRBD1. From germline, CDR1 is SQVTM and CDR2 ANQGSEA. Trimming took 1 base from V and 0 from J; bases not matched to a gene: 6. The CDR3 loop spans 15 amino acids. The CDR3 sequence is CSVEVSGQVSYEQYF. As DNA, the CDR3 is TGCAGCGTTGAAGTTTCAGGACAGGTCTCCTACGAGCAGTACTTC.

The chain is built from TRBV5-1 and TRBJ2-7; D is possibly TRBD2 (6 bases). This CDR3 has 14 amino acids. From germline, CDR1 is SGHRS and CDR2 YFSETQ. Trimming shortened V by 7 bases and J by 2 bases, and 16 bases separated the two germline ends. The CDR3 is CASGRGGDPYEQYF. CDR3 bases: TGCGCCAGCGGCAGAGGAGGGGATCCCTACGAGCAGTACTTC.

This clone came up a few times. The J gene is TRBJ1-5, the V gene TRBV19, with D unresolved. The CDR3 contains 15 residues. With 3 bases removed from V and 6 bases from J, the gap between germline ends came to 15 bases. Germline CDR1 LNHDA, CDR2 SQIVND (reference sequence). The CDR3 spells CASSIDVGSGQPQHF. CDR3 coding DNA: TGTGCCAGTAGTATTGATGTTGGGAGCGGTCAGCCCCAGCATTTT.

The rearrangement uses TRBV2 and TRBJ1-6; 7 bases align to TRBD1. With V trimmed by 6 bases and J by 5 bases, 7 bases remained unmatched. Germline V gene data show CDR1 as SNHLY and CDR2 as FYNNEI. The CDR3 consists of 15 residues. The CDR3 bases are TGTGCCAGCAGGAGCTCCGGGACAGATAATTCACCCCTCCACTTT. Its translation is CASRSSGTDNSPLHF.

The chain uses TRBV9 and TRBJ2-2, with D hard to call. V was cut by 0 bases and J by 0 bases, with 9 bases left in between. Germline CDR1 is SGDLS and CDR2 is YYNGEE. This CDR3 region has 16 residues. CDR3 amino acids: CASSVGLGPNTGELFF. In DNA form, the CDR3 reads TGTGCCAGCAGCGTAGGGCTAGGCCCGAACACCGGGGAGCTGTTTTTT.

The rearrangement joins TRBV5-1 to TRBJ2-1, with 9 nucleotides matching TRBD1. Per germline, CDR1 SGHRS and CDR2 YFSETQ. Losses at the gene ends were 4 bases for V and 3 bases for J; bases not matched to a gene: 5. This CDR3 has 15 residues. CDR3 coding DNA: TGCGCCAGCAGCGGCGGGACAGGGAACTACAATGAGCAGTTCTTC. Protein product: CASSGGTGNYNEQFF.

The chain has TRBV5-1 and TRBJ2-2; D gene unclear. Germline CDR1 reads SGHRS; CDR2 reads YFSETQ. The CDR3 covers 13 residues. Between the trimmed V and J ends, which lost 1 base and 4 bases, there was a span of 5 bases. The CDR3 loop reads CASSLPSTGELFF. CDR3 in DNA: TGCGCCAGCAGCTTGCCGAGCACCGGGGAGCTGTTTTTT. Filled out from reference TRBV5-1 and TRBJ2-2, the complete variable domain reads KAGVTQTPRYLIKTRGQQVTLSCSPISGHRSVSWYQQTPGQGLQFLFEYFSETQRNKGNFPGRFSGRQFSNSRSEMNVSTLELGDSALYLCASSLPSTGELFFGEGSRLTVL.

This clone occurred a few times. The chain has TRBV11-2 and TRBJ1-1, with 7 positions matching TRBD1. CDR1 and CDR2 from the germline V gene are SGHAT and FQNNGV. The CDR3 is made up of 14 amino acids. Germline trimming cut 1 base from V and 8 bases from J; bases unmatched to any gene: 7. CDR3 in DNA: TGTGCCAGCAGCTTAGCCCTCGGGACAGCAGAAGCTTTCTTT. This codes for CASSLALGTAEAFF.

The chain uses TRBV18 and TRBJ1-5; no firm D call. Germline V CDR1 and CDR2: KGHSH, LQKENI. This CDR3 has 13 residues. The V end lost 3 bases, the J end lost 5 bases, and 8 bases lay between the germline ends. The CDR3 DNA reads TGTGCCAGCTCACCCAATTTAGATCAGCCCCAGCATTTT. As protein: CASSPNLDQPQHF. The full variable domain, with the rest looked up from reference TRBV18 and TRBJ1-5, is NAGVMQNPRHLVRRRGQEARLRCSPMKGHSHVYWYRQLPEEGLKFMVYLQKENIIDESGMPKERFSAEFPKEGPSILRIQQVVRGDSAAYFCASSPNLDQPQHFGDGTRLSIL.

The rearrangement links TRBV5-1 to TRBJ1-4; D gene unclear. V was clipped by 0 bases and J by 8 bases, with 11 bases between them. Germline V lookup: CDR1 SGHRS, CDR2 YFSETQ. CDR3 length: 14 residues. Written as DNA, the CDR3 is TGCGCCAGCAGCTTGGGGGAGAGTTACGAAAAACTGTTTTTT. Translating it yields CASSLGESYEKLFF.

This rearrangement joins TRBV7-2 to TRBJ2-3, with a possible D match to TRBD1 (6 bases). This CDR3 region has 15 residues. CDR1 is SGHTA, CDR2 FQGNSA, per germline. Trimming cost V 5 bases and J 0 bases, with 12 bases left between them. The CDR3: CASSQTGTSTDTQYF. The CDR3 DNA reads as TGTGCCAGCAGCCAGACAGGAACTAGCACAGATACGCAGTATTTT.

The chain employs TRBV24-1 and TRBJ2-1, with D tentatively TRBD2 (6 bases). This CDR3 has 16 amino acids. CDR1 and CDR2 from the germline V gene are KGHDR and SFDVKD. V lost 0 bases and J 8 bases, leaving 16 bases between the germline ends. DNA for the CDR3: TGTGCCACCAGTGATTTGGGGGCGGGGAAGGGCCATGAGCAGTTCTTC. Translated, it gives CATSDLGAGKGHEQFF.

This clone was detected only a few times. V gene TRBV7-9 combines with J gene TRBJ2-2, with 10 bases identical to TRBD1. Trimming cost V 3 bases and J 1 base; bases outside gene matches: 2. CDR1 and CDR2 from the germline V gene are SEHNR and FQNEAQ (reference sequence). CDR3 length: 16 residues. The CDR3 DNA reads TGTGCCAGCAGCTTGACAGGGGGCGGGAACACCGGGGAGCTGTTTTTT. This codes for CASSLTGGGNTGELFF.

The gene calls are TRBV7-8 and TRBJ1-1, with D maybe TRBD1 (5 bases). The CDR3 spans 15 residues. Germline assignment: CDR1 SGHVS and CDR2 FQNEAQ. Trimming cost V 1 base and J 0 bases, with 9 bases left between them. CDR3: CASSLGNRLNTEAFF. The CDR3 DNA reads TGTGCCAGCAGCTTAGGGAACAGGCTGAACACTGAAGCTTTCTTT.

The V call is TRBV9, the J call TRBJ1-3, with D unresolved. The CDR3 covers 16 residues. Trimming left V 4 bases short and J 0 bases short, with 14 bases between. CDR1 and CDR2 from the germline V gene are SGDLS and YYNGEE. The CDR3 loop reads CASSPHGRDSGNTIYF. The CDR3 nucleotides read TGTGCCAGCAGCCCACACGGACGGGACTCTGGAAACACCATATATTTT.

The chain employs TRBV5-1 and TRBJ2-5; TRBD1 is a possible D gene (5 bases). Germline-derived CDR1 and CDR2 are SGHRS and YFSETQ. The V end was cut by 0 bases, the J end by 1 base, with 19 bases between. This CDR3 has 18 amino acids. CDR3 residues: CASSLVAQGLGPQETQYF. In nucleotides, the CDR3 is TGCGCCAGCAGCTTGGTGGCCCAGGGTCTCGGCCCCCAAGAGACCCAGTACTTC.

The chain carries TRBV7-2 and TRBJ2-7; the D gene is possibly TRBD1 (6 bases). This CDR3 is built from 14 residues. CDR1 and CDR2 (germline): SGHTA, FQGNSA. The ends were cut back, 8 bases at V and 0 bases at J, with 14 bases in the middle. Written as DNA, the CDR3 is TGTGCCAGCGGGTGGACAGCCTACTCCTACGAGCAGTACTTC. This encodes CASGWTAYSYEQYF.